This entry describes one T cell receptor beta chain. The CDR3 covers 17 residues. CDR1 is LGHNA and CDR2 is YSLEER in the germline V gene. After removal of 1 base from V and 5 bases from J, the junction contained 12 bases not matched to a gene. This entry is derived from a study of cytomegalovirus exposure and HLA in healthy donors. The primer mix had 60 Vbeta and 13 Jbeta primers. Method: immunoSEQ multiplex PCR; TCRdb's copy keeps in-frame clones and lacks some. The repertoire has approximately 200,000 clones, around 83% of them found once; the top ten carry approximately 6.5%. The specimen sequenced was PBMCs. The sequence was obtained from a woman aged 45-60 years in good health and CMV-seropositive. The chain couples TRBV4-3 to TRBJ2-3; TRBD2 matches at 7 bases. CDR3: CASSQGLASGILDTQYF. CDR3 sequence (DNA): TGCGCCAGCAGCCAAGGGTTGGCTAGCGGAATCCTAGATACGCAGTATTTT.